The 12 T cell receptor beta chains below all came from one sample that was sequenced in a study of T cells after yellow fever vaccination. TCRdb processed the 5' RACE reads anew with MiXCR; each CDR3 protein has one entry. The sample yields 200,000 to 250,000 distinct CDR3 sequences, approximately 3.2% seen once. The starting material was CD4+ T cells sorted from PBMCs, obtained 10 days after the yellow fever booster vaccination. The origin of the receptors is a man aged 18 to 29 who received the YFV17D yellow fever vaccine.

This clonotype was counted ten times or more. The J gene is TRBJ2-1, the V gene TRBV7-2; tentatively, D is TRBD2 (6 bases). V gave up 3 bases and J gave up 0 bases, with 15 bases separating them. The CDR3 totals 17 residues. Germline V gene lookup returns CDR1 SGHTA and CDR2 FQGNSA. The CDR3 DNA reads as TGTGCCAGCAGCTTTGGGCGGGGAAGCAGCTCCTACAATGAGCAGTTCTTC. Translating it yields CASSFGRGSSSYNEQFF. The full variable domain, in which reference TRBV7-2 and TRBJ2-1 provide the parts outside the CDR3, is GAGVSQSPSNKVTEKGKDVELRCDPISGHTALYWYRQSLGQGLEFLIYFQGNSAPDKSGLPSDRFSAERTGGSVSTLTIQRTQQEDSAVYLCASSFGRGSSSYNEQFFGPGTRLTVL.

This clonotype occurred many times. The rearrangement uses TRBV3-1 and TRBJ2-3; 8 positions match TRBD2. The V gene's germline CDR1 is LGHDT and CDR2 YNNKEL (reference sequence). This CDR3 is 14 amino acids long. V lost 5 bases, J lost 3 bases, and 4 bases stayed unmatched. DNA of the CDR3: TGTGCCAGCAGCTCGGGGGGGCAGACAGATACGCAGTATTTT. Protein product: CASSSGGQTDTQYF.

Only a few counts were recorded for this clonotype. This sequence joins TRBV11-2 and TRBJ2-1; 11 nucleotides agree with TRBD1. The CDR3 is 16 residues long. The V and J ends lost 5 bases and 6 bases, in that order; junction bases with no gene match: 9. CDR1 is SGHAT and CDR2 is FQNNGV in the germline V gene. CDR3 bases: TGTGCCAGCAGCCGCAACCCGGGACAGGGGGTCAATGAGCAGTTCTTC. It encodes CASSRNPGQGVNEQFF.

The rearrangement joins TRBV7-6 to TRBJ2-5; D remains ambiguous. Germline CDR1 reads SGHVS; CDR2 reads FNYEAQ. The V gene lost 3 bases and the J gene lost 4 bases, with 9 bases spanning the gap. This CDR3 comprises 13 residues. The CDR3 region is CASSFSHRETQYF. The CDR3 DNA reads TGTGCCAGCAGCTTTTCACATCGAGAGACCCAGTACTTC.

This clonotype was detected many times. V is TRBV6-6 and J is TRBJ1-5; no reliable D call. The CDR3 spans 14 residues. Trimming stripped 8 bases from V and 0 bases from J, with 11 bases between. The germline V gene encodes CDR1 MNHNY and CDR2 SVGAGI (reference sequence). The CDR3 loop reads CASVQTLSNQPQHF. CDR3 coding DNA: TGTGCCAGCGTCCAGACGCTTAGCAATCAGCCCCAGCATTTT.

The gene calls are TRBV6-6 and TRBJ1-1; D is perhaps TRBD1 (6 bases). Germline CDR1 reads MNHNY; CDR2 reads SVGAGI (reference sequence). The V end lost 4 bases, the J end lost 4 bases, and 10 bases lay between the germline ends. The CDR3 spans 13 residues. CDR3 sequence: CASSWKGGTEAFF. DNA of the CDR3: TGTGCCAGCAGTTGGAAAGGGGGCACTGAAGCTTTCTTT.

This clonotype has a handful of counts. V usage is TRBV19 and J usage is TRBJ1-1, with a tentative D call TRBD1 (5 bases). CDR1 LNHDA and CDR2 SQIVND come from the germline V gene (reference sequence). The V end was cut by 5 bases, the J end by 13 bases, with 23 bases between. CDR3 length equals 14 residues. CDR3 loop: CASSSDSRFSFGFF. The CDR3 region has the DNA TGTGCCAGTAGTTCCGACAGTAGATTCTCTTTCGGTTTCTTT.

This clonotype was seen repeatedly, ten times or more. The J gene is TRBJ2-7, the V gene TRBV7-2, with a tentative D call TRBD1 (5 bases). This CDR3 has 13 residues. Germline values: CDR1 SGHTA, CDR2 FQGNSA. V lost 1 base and J lost 2, with 6 bases in between. The CDR3 coding sequence is TGTGCCAGCAGCTTAGGGACAACCTACGAGCAGTACGTC. Protein product: CASSLGTTYEQYV.

This clonotype was seen ten or more times. The chain combines TRBV27 with TRBJ1-2; D possibly corresponds to TRBD1 (5 bases). CDR3 length equals 13 residues. Germline V gene sequence: CDR1 MNHEY, CDR2 SMNVEV (reference sequence). Trimming left V 4 bases short and J 2 bases short, with 8 bases between. The CDR3 bases are TGTGCCAGCAGTTCGGGACGGAACTATGGCTACACCTTC. It translates to CASSSGRNYGYTF.

The rearrangement joins TRBV5-1 to TRBJ2-5; tentative D call: TRBD2 (6 bases). CDR1 is SGHRS and CDR2 is YFSETQ in the germline V gene. The germline V and J ends were trimmed by 7 bases and 7 bases, with 17 bases remaining between them. This CDR3 region has 13 residues. The DNA for the CDR3 is TGCGCCAGCGGGGAGGAGACGCCGTCGACCCAGTACTTC. Translation gives CASGEETPSTQYF.

This clonotype has ten or more counts. The J gene is TRBJ2-7, the V gene TRBV5-1; 13 bases match TRBD2. The V gene's germline CDR1 is SGHRS and CDR2 YFSETQ. V shed 2 bases, J shed 1 base, and the junction held 15 bases outside the gene matches. CDR3 length: 20 residues. The CDR3 loop reads CASSLRGGLAGVLGSYEQYF. In DNA, the CDR3 is TGCGCCAGCAGCTTACGGGGCGGACTAGCGGGGGTTCTCGGATCCTACGAGCAGTACTTC.

In this sample, this clonotype turned up a few times. The CDR3 nucleotides are TGCAGTGCTAAACCCCTCACAAGAGCAGATACGCAGTATTTT. As protein: CSAKPLTRADTQYF. The chain is built from TRBV20-1 and TRBJ2-3; D gene ambiguous. The CDR3 covers 14 residues. In germline, CDR1 is DFQATT, CDR2 SNEGSKA (reference sequence). Trimming removed 4 bases at V and 4 bases at J, with 15 bases between.